This record covers a single TCR beta chain. Its antigen remains unidentified. CDR3 size: 11 residues. With 3 bases removed from V and 5 bases from J, the gap between germline ends came to 5 bases. Germline values: CDR1 LNHDA, CDR2 SQIVND (reference sequence). This entry belongs to a study of a mutant IDH1 vaccine in newly diagnosed glioma. Time point defined: week 5, during vaccination. Each vaccine dose was 300 ug of mutant IDH1 20-mer peptide, with topical imiquimod. The assay was immunoSEQ multiplex PCR, and TCRdb's table has in-frame clones only and misses some. There are roughly 72,000 clones in the sample; roughly 90% occur only once, and roughly 0.5% lies in the top ten.

Sequencing was performed on PBMCs, taken from a glioma patient whose treatment included an IDH1 peptide vaccine. The V and J genes are TRBV19 and TRBJ2-7, with D perhaps matching TRBD2 (5 bases). The TCR sequence derives from a woman in her fifties or sixties with glioma. CDR3 region: CASSMGDEQYF. The CDR3, as DNA: TGTGCCAGTAGTATGGGAGACGAGCAGTACTTC. Looking up the rest from reference TRBV19 and TRBJ2-7 gives the full variable domain: DGGITQSPKYLFRKEGQNVTLSCEQNLNHDAMYWYRQDPGQGLRLIYYSQIVNDFQKGDIAEGYSVSREKKESFPLTVTSAQKNPTAFYLCASSMGDEQYFGPGTRLTVT.